Following are 25 T cell receptor beta chains from one sample sequenced in a study of blood T cell repertoires in COVID-19. Profiled with immunoSEQ multiplex PCR; TCRdb holds only in-frame clones, not every one. The data show approximately 96,000 clones, more than 85% seen once. What was sequenced was peripheral blood. These TCRs come from a man in his sixties with acute or convalescent COVID-19.

V gene TRBV3-1 (or the pseudogene TRBV3-2) combines with J gene TRBJ1-6; 7 nucleotides align to TRBD1. This CDR3 spans 16 amino acids. The germline V gene has CDR1 LGHDT and CDR2 YNNKEL (reference sequence). Germline trimming cut 0 bases from V and 10 bases from J; bases unmatched to any gene: 9. The DNA for the CDR3 is TGTGCCAGCAGCCAAGATTGGGCAGGGGGAATATCACCCCTCCACTTT. Protein sequence: CASSQDWAGGISPLHF.

The chain has TRBV7-2 and TRBJ1-1; D gene unclear. Between the trimmed V and J ends, which lost 2 bases and 4 bases, there was a span of 5 bases. Per the germline V gene, CDR1 is SGHTA and CDR2 is FQGNSA. The CDR3 extends over 12 amino acids. The CDR3 loop reads CASSLIGTEAFF. In DNA, the CDR3 is TGTGCCAGCAGCTTAATCGGCACTGAAGCTTTCTTT. Complete variable domain (other parts from reference TRBV7-2 and TRBJ1-1): GAGVSQSPSNKVTEKGKDVELRCDPISGHTALYWYRQSLGQGLEFLIYFQGNSAPDKSGLPSDRFSAERTGGSVSTLTIQRTQQEDSAVYLCASSLIGTEAFFGQGTRLTVV.

The genes are TRBV5-1 and TRBJ1-3, with a tentative D call TRBD1 (6 bases). This CDR3 region has 15 residues. Germline CDR1 is SGHRS and CDR2 is YFSETQ. Trimming pared 2 bases from V and 4 bases from J, leaving 13 bases between. The CDR3 sequence: CASSFSTGSGNTIYF. In nucleotides, the CDR3 is TGCGCCAGCAGCTTTAGTACAGGGTCCGGAAACACCATATATTTT.

The chain uses TRBV6-5 and TRBJ2-3; a possible D gene is TRBD1 (5 bases). The V gene's germline CDR1 is MNHEY and CDR2 SVGAGI. The CDR3 spans 13 residues. The ends were cut back, 7 bases at V and 1 base at J, with 9 bases in the middle. The CDR3 nucleotides are TGTGCCAGCACTTTACAGGGCACAGATACGCAGTATTTT. Its translation is CASTLQGTDTQYF.

The V and J genes are TRBV5-4 and TRBJ2-5; 15 nucleotides align to TRBD2. Germline V gene lookup returns CDR1 SGHNT and CDR2 YYREEE (reference sequence). After removal of 4 bases from V and 4 bases from J, the junction contained 11 bases not matched to a gene. The CDR3 covers 18 residues. The CDR3 DNA reads TGTGCCAGCAGCCCGGGACTAGCGGGAGGCGGTATCGGAGAGACCCAGTACTTC. Translated: CASSPGLAGGGIGETQYF.

The gene calls are TRBV11-2 and TRBJ2-1; TRBD2 aligns across 8 bases. Germline values: CDR1 SGHAT, CDR2 FQNNGV. V gave up 5 bases and J gave up 8 bases; unmatched junction bases: 8. This CDR3 comprises 14 residues. CDR3 in amino acids: CASSLTGLADEQFF. CDR3 nucleotides: TGTGCCAGCAGCCTTACAGGACTAGCCGATGAGCAGTTCTTC.

The chain joins TRBV2 to TRBJ1-5, with TRBD1 as a possible D gene (5 bases). This CDR3 region has 15 residues. Trimming stripped 3 bases from V and 4 bases from J, with 13 bases between. Per germline, CDR1 SNHLY and CDR2 FYNNEI. CDR3 loop: CASSEGPGGNQPQHF. CDR3 DNA: TGTGCCAGCAGTGAGGGGCCCGGCGGAAATCAGCCCCAGCATTTT.

This clone was recorded once. The chain couples TRBV5-1 to TRBJ1-3; perhaps TRBD1 as D (5 bases). Germline V CDR1 and CDR2: SGHRS, YFSETQ. The V end was cut by 4 bases, the J end by 7 bases, with 15 bases between. The CDR3 contains 14 residues. CDR3 amino acids: CASSGGGLGNTIYF. CDR3 nucleotides: TGCGCCAGCAGCGGCGGGGGACTCGGGAACACCATATATTTT.

The rearrangement links TRBV6-2 or TRBV6-3 to TRBJ2-1, with TRBD2 identical over 8 bases. The germline V gene encodes CDR1 MNHEY and CDR2 SVGEGT. V gave up 2 bases and J gave up 3 bases; unmatched junction bases: 9. The CDR3 loop spans 17 amino acids. DNA of the CDR3: TGTGCCAGCAGTTACGGTAGAGTAGCGGGAATCTACAATGAGCAGTTCTTC. Protein product: CASSYGRVAGIYNEQFF.

This rearrangement joins TRBV7-2 to TRBJ1-1, with unresolved D. V gave up 0 bases and J gave up 6 bases, with 5 bases separating them. The CDR3 loop spans 12 amino acids. Germline CDR1 is SGHTA and CDR2 is FQGNSA. The CDR3 sequence is CASSLAESEAFF. The CDR3 DNA is TGTGCCAGCAGCTTAGCAGAGTCTGAAGCTTTCTTT.

In the case of this clone: Other DNA sequences in the sample encode the same CDR3. Written as DNA, the CDR3 is TGTGCCAGCAGTGAATCGAGAGAGACCCAGTACTTC. This codes for CASSESRETQYF. The genes are TRBV2 and TRBJ2-5; D is unresolved. The V end was cut by 2 bases, the J end by 4 bases, with 5 bases between. The germline V gene encodes CDR1 SNHLY and CDR2 FYNNEI. The CDR3 loop spans 12 amino acids.

The chain is built from TRBV5-1 and TRBJ1-3, with TRBD1 matching 7 bases. Trimming at V came to 8 bases and at J to 2 bases, leaving 7 bases not matched to a gene. The CDR3 is 14 amino acids. Germline V gene sequence: CDR1 SGHRS, CDR2 YFSETQ. The CDR3 DNA follows: TGCGCCAGTCGAACAGGGGCTCCTGGAAACACCATATATTTT. Translation: CASRTGAPGNTIYF.

The chain links TRBV19 to TRBJ2-7; 11 bases agree with TRBD1. The CDR3 covers 15 residues. The V gene's germline CDR1 is LNHDA and CDR2 SQIVND (reference sequence). V was clipped by 4 bases and J by 2 bases; unmatched bases: 4. The CDR3 region is CASSSGQGAAYEQYF. CDR3 sequence (DNA): TGTGCCAGTAGTAGCGGACAGGGGGCCGCCTACGAGCAGTACTTC.

The V and J genes are TRBV3-1 (or the pseudogene TRBV3-2) and TRBJ2-7; TRBD1 might be the D (5 bases). Germline CDR1 reads LGHDT; CDR2 reads YNNKEL (reference sequence). Trimming cost V 1 base and J 3 bases, with 7 bases left between them. The CDR3 totals 13 residues. The CDR3 region has the DNA TGTGCCAGCAGCCAAGGACAGCTCTACGAGCAGTACTTC. Translated, it gives CASSQGQLYEQYF.

The chain employs TRBV27 and TRBJ2-4; 7 positions match TRBD1. V shed 3 bases, J shed 6 bases, and the junction held 5 bases outside the gene matches. Germline assignment: CDR1 MNHEY and CDR2 SMNVEV (reference sequence). This CDR3 is 14 amino acids long. The CDR3 loop is CASSLGQGVNIQYF. Here the CDR3 DNA reads TGTGCCAGCAGTTTGGGCCAGGGGGTAAACATTCAGTACTTC.

The genes are TRBV11-2 and TRBJ1-5, with D perhaps matching TRBD1 (5 bases). CDR3 length: 15 residues. Trimming stripped 0 bases from V and 1 base from J, with 7 bases between. The germline CDR1 and CDR2 sequences are SGHAT and FQNNGV. The CDR3 protein is CASSLDPGSNQPQHF. CDR3 in DNA: TGTGCCAGCAGCTTAGACCCAGGGAGCAATCAGCCCCAGCATTTT.

In DNA form, the CDR3 reads TGTGCCGGTTTAGCGGGGAGCACAGATACGCAGTATTTT. Residues: CAGLAGSTDTQYF. The rearrangement joins TRBV2 to TRBJ2-3, with TRBD2 matching over 8 bases. CDR3 length equals 13 residues. The V gene's germline CDR1 is SNHLY and CDR2 FYNNEI. V was pared by 11 bases and J by 0 bases, with 4 bases of the junction left unmatched.

The V gene is TRBV11-3, the J gene TRBJ1-1, with D possibly TRBD1 on 5 matching bases. The CDR3 contains 14 residues. The V gene's germline CDR1 is SGHNT and CDR2 YENEEA. V lost 7 bases, J lost 7 bases, and 19 bases lay in between. CDR3 amino acids: CASILNIIGGEAFF. CDR3 sequence (DNA): TGTGCCAGCATACTCAATATCATCGGGGGTGAAGCTTTCTTT.

DNA of the CDR3: TGTGCCAGTAGTATTTGGCTAGCGGGATACGTTGAGCAGTTCTTC. This sequence encodes CASSIWLAGYVEQFF. This sequence joins TRBV19 and TRBJ2-1; TRBD2 agrees at 9 bases. The CDR3 covers 15 residues. Germline V lookup: CDR1 LNHDA, CDR2 SQIVND (reference sequence). V was clipped by 3 bases and J by 9 bases; unmatched bases: 9.

This clone was counted once. The chain combines TRBV9 with TRBJ2-5, with D uncertain. The V gene lost 7 bases and the J gene lost 7 bases, with 26 bases spanning the gap. This CDR3 is 16 amino acids long. The germline gives CDR1 SGDLS, CDR2 YYNGEE. CDR3 residues: CASPRLDSSVVGTQYF. CDR3 DNA: TGTGCCAGCCCCCGTCTTGATTCGTCAGTGGTTGGGACCCAGTACTTC.

The DNA for the CDR3 is TGTGCCAGCAGCTTAATAGCGGACCTCTATGGCTACACCTTC. This codes for CASSLIADLYGYTF. This chain links TRBV7-9 with TRBJ1-2; no definite D call. Trimming stripped 2 bases from V and 4 bases from J, with 11 bases between. The CDR3 extends over 14 amino acids. Germline assignment: CDR1 SEHNR and CDR2 FQNEAQ (reference sequence).

The gene calls are TRBV9 and TRBJ2-2, with 8 nucleotides matching TRBD1. The trim removed 3 bases at V and 6 bases at J, leaving 7 bases unmatched. Germline assignment: CDR1 SGDLS and CDR2 YYNGEE. This CDR3 is 15 amino acids long. CDR3 sequence: CASSDDRGGSGELFF. The CDR3, as DNA: TGTGCCAGCAGCGACGACAGGGGAGGATCCGGGGAGCTGTTTTTT.

V gene TRBV9 combines with J gene TRBJ1-2; 9 bases map to TRBD1. J gave up 8 bases and V 2 bases, and 10 bases lay outside the gene matches. Germline CDR1 is SGDLS and CDR2 is YYNGEE. The CDR3 has 15 residues. CDR3 nucleotide sequence: TGTGCCAGCAGCGTGGATGGGACAGGGATCTACGGCTACACCTTC. This encodes CASSVDGTGIYGYTF.

V usage is TRBV6-5 and J usage is TRBJ1-1, with D unresolved. Trimming stripped 0 bases from V and 3 bases from J, with 11 bases between. This CDR3 spans 15 amino acids. Per the germline V gene, CDR1 is MNHEY and CDR2 is SVGAGI. CDR3 sequence: CASSYSGASDTEAFF. In DNA form, the CDR3 reads TGTGCCAGCAGTTACTCAGGAGCTTCGGACACTGAAGCTTTCTTT.

The chain is built from TRBV5-6 and TRBJ1-4, with D maybe TRBD1 (6 bases). The germline CDR1 and CDR2 sequences are SGHDT and YYEEEE. V lost 0 bases and J lost 8, with 14 bases in between. This CDR3 spans 15 amino acids. CDR3 protein: CASSLGQVELEKLFF. For the CDR3, the DNA is TGTGCCAGCAGCTTGGGACAGGTGGAACTCGAAAAACTGTTTTTT.